Sequencing of this T cell receptor (beta chain) was carried out in a study of T-cell memory formation after mild COVID-19. For the study at large: There were largely donor-specific TCR clusters.

CDR3 length: 13 amino acids. Germline-derived CDR1 and CDR2 are MNHEY and SVGAGI. The V and J ends lost 5 bases and 1 base respectively, with 8 bases between them. TCRdb re-analysed the 5' RACE reads in MiXCR, keeping a single row per CDR3 protein. The sample lists fewer than 400,000 distinct CDR3 sequences; approximately 15% were seen once. As to this clonotype: Its antigen is currently unknown.

Study results and limitations: Second-wave clones peaking on day 37 lacked confirmed SARS-CoV-2 specificity. Largely, contracting CD4+ clones fell within CM and EM, and contracting CD8+ clones within EMRA.

The specimen was PBMCs or a T cell subset sorted from them (not recorded which). This chain uses TRBV6-5 with TRBJ1-1, with D unclear. This sequence originates from a man in his late teens or twenties who had mild COVID-19 (a few samples of this study predate the infection). Cell type and time point are not known. CDR3 loop: CASSSLRNTEAFF. The CDR3 bases are TGTGCCAGCAGTAGTCTCAGGAACACTGAAGCTTTCTTT.